A selection of T cell receptor beta chains follows, all from one sample in a study of PD-1 blockade in classical Hodgkin lymphoma. Here immunoSEQ multiplex PCR was the method, and the copy in TCRdb shows in-frame clones only, minus some. This sample has some 40,000 clones; 75% to 85% occur once, and the top ten carry about a tenth. Sequenced material: peripheral blood mononuclear cells (PBMCs), taken at baseline. The receptor set was obtained from a human donor with classical Hodgkin lymphoma. Both conserved end residues are part of each CDR3. The D gene is left open where the match is weak. Expanded clones are given a class, and other clones once, few, many or no size at all.

- TRBJ1-2 TRBV6-5 - TGTGCCAGCAGTCCCGGGCCCTACTATGGCTACACCTTC CASSPGPYYGYTF
TRBD2 TRBJ2-7 TRBV11-2 - TGTGCCAGCAGCTTAGATACGAGCGGGAGGGGTGAGCAGTACTTC CASSLDTSGRGEQYF
TRBD1 TRBJ1-5 TRBV30 once TGTGCCTGGACCATGGGACAGGGCGGCAATCAGCCCCAGCATTTT CAWTMGQGGNQPQHF
- TRBJ1-5 TRBV7-6 - TGTGCCAGCAGCTCTCGTCCCGGGACGGCTTATAGCAATCAGCCCCAGCATTTT CASSSRPGTAYSNQPQHF
- TRBJ1-2 TRBV9 - TGTGCCAGCAGCGTTTCGGGGGCCCACAACTATGGCTACACCTTC CASSVSGAHNYGYTF
- TRBJ2-7 TRBV15 - TGTGCCACCCAGGGGAGAACCTACGAGCAGTACTTC CATQGRTYEQYF
TRBD1 TRBJ2-6 TRBV11-3 - TGTGCCAGCAGCTTCCTGACAGGGGCTGGGGCCAACGTCCTGACTTTC CASSFLTGAGANVLTF
TRBD1 TRBJ1-3 TRBV2 - TGTGCCAGCAGCCAATCAGGGACAGGGGGGAACACCATATATTTT CASSQSGTGGNTIYF
TRBD1 TRBJ2-2 TRBV5-1 - TGCGCCAGCAGCTATACAGGGGCTAAAGTGGGAGCCGGGGAGCTGTTTTTT CASSYTGAKVGAGELFF
- TRBJ2-3 TRBV5-8 - TGTGCCAGCAGCTTCCGGGACATATACGCGGATACGCAGTATTTT CASSFRDIYADTQYF
- TRBJ1-1 TRBV5-1 - TGCGCCAGCAGCTTGGCGGCGTGGGGCATGAACACTGAAGCTTTCTTT CASSLAAWGMNTEAFF
TRBD1 TRBJ2-3 TRBV19 - TGTGCCAGTAGTATCCCCTTTTCGGGCAGGGGGCGAACAGATACGCAGTATTTT CASSIPFSGRGRTDTQYF
- TRBJ2-2 TRBV6-6 - TGTGCCAGCAGCCAGGCGAACACCGGGGAGCTGTTTTTT CASSQANTGELFF